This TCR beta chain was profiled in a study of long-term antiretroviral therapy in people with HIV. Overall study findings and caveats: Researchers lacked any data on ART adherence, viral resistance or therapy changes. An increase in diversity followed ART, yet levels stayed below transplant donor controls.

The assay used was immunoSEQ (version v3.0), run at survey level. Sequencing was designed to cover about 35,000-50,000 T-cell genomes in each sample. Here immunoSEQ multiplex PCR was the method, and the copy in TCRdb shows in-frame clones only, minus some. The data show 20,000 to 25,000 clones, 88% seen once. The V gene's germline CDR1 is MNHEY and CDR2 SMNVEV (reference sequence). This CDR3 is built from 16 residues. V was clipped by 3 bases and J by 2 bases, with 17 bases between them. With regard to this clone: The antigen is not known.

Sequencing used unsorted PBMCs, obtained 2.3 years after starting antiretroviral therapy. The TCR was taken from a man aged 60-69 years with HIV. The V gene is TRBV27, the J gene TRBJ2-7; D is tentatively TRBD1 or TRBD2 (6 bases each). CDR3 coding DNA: TGTGCCAGCAGTTTTCTAGCGACCGGGGGCCCCTACGAGCAGTACTTC. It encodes CASSFLATGGPYEQYF.